This TCR beta chain comes out of a study of shared clonotypes between healthy human individuals. Overall study findings and caveats: As a rule, naive subsets had a larger estimated richness than memory subsets.

Terminally differentiated effector memory CD45RA+ cells were excluded from the naive CD8 cells, which were CD45RO-negative and positively selected for CCR7. Each donor was a Caucasian adult residing in Nashville, Tennessee. On sorted subsets, replicate PCRs used approximately 190 ng DNA, or about 33,000 T cell genomes. Profiled with immunoSEQ multiplex PCR; TCRdb holds only in-frame clones, not every one. The data show millions of clones, roughly 94% seen once. Concerning this clone itself: Its matching antigen is unknown.

Germline assignment: CDR1 SGHVS and CDR2 FQNEAQ. This CDR3 has 15 amino acids. V was pared by 5 bases and J by 3 bases, with 8 bases of the junction left unmatched. The specimen was naive CD8+ T cells sorted from blood. The rearrangement joins TRBV7-8 to TRBJ2-3, with TRBD1 matching 7 bases. The receptor was derived from a man between 18 and 29 years old in good health. The CDR3 coding sequence is TGTGCCAGCAGCACCGACAGGGTGGGGACAGATACGCAGTATTTT. Protein sequence: CASSTDRVGTDTQYF.